The source of this T cell receptor beta chain is a study of cytomegalovirus exposure and HLA in healthy donors. Broader study findings: Sequencing likely caused a cluster of highly shared sequence variants.

Germline-derived CDR1 and CDR2 are MNHEY and SMNVEV (reference sequence). The V end was cut by 8 bases, the J end by 8 bases, with 16 bases between. The CDR3 contains 14 residues. Researchers ran the PCR with 60 Vbeta and 13 Jbeta primers. Sequencing used immunoSEQ multiplex PCR; TCRdb keeps in-frame clones, though not all of them. Seen here are roughly 180,000 clones, over 60% observed once, and the top ten hold around an eighth. Comments on this clone: The antigen is unknown.

The rearrangement uses TRBV27 and TRBJ1-6; weak D call: TRBD1 (5 bases). Sequencing was carried out using PBMCs. The clonotype comes from a man in his fifties or sixties in good health and CMV-seropositive. The CDR3 nucleotides are TGTGCCAGCTCACTGTGGGGCAACGATTCACCCCTCCACTTT. Protein product: CASSLWGNDSPLHF.